The source of this TCR beta chain is a study of T-cell reconstitution after alpha-beta-depleted transplantation in children (dated by TCRdb to 2016 to 2017). For context, the study as a whole: Using TCR repertoire profiling, the study followed T-cell immune reconstitution in a quantitative way in children after TCRalphabeta/CD19-depleted allogeneic hematopoietic cell transplantation.

The time point label, read with the paper, signifies: day 60 (about 2 months) after transplantation. The sample's treatment or condition label, decoded: allogeneic hematopoietic cell transplantation with graft depleted of TCRalphabeta T cells and CD19 B cells. TCRalphabeta/CD19-depleted allogeneic hematopoietic cell grafts were given to the transplant recipients, all of whom were children. The research as a whole found: Over subsequent months, a decline in hyperexpanded clone frequencies was noted, and after one year, T-cell counts and TCRbeta diversity were mostly ascribed to newly produced T cells. In some patients, the high TCRbeta diversity seen at day 60 was put down to recipient T cells and intrathymic progenitors that had survived conditioning. The apparently early recovery of alphabetaT-cell counts about two months after transplant reportedly depended on only several hundred rapidly expanded clones that came from non-depleted graft cells.

The sample holds a few counts of this clonotype. The antigen this receptor binds is unknown. No much larger clone exists at a distance of one base, and base qualities are not known. The library was produced with PCR. The sequencing machine was an Illumina HiSeq 2500. Molecular barcoding was employed in the preparation of TCR libraries, with unique molecular identifiers being used to normalize TCRbeta repertoire quantification. The public reads were run again by TCRdb, first through fastp at Q25 and then through MiXCR, and only productive beta chains were kept. Identical CDR3 proteins give one entry, which carries the most common genes and DNA. A total of 6,500 to 10,000 distinct CDR3 sequences appear in this sample, under 20% of them only once. 88% of the sample lies in the top ten. The sample consisted of PBMCs, mostly from graft donor cells, taken 60 days after TCRalphabeta/CD19-depleted stem cell transplant. This receptor was obtained from a girl less than two years old who had a stem cell transplant for combined immunodeficiency, so the T cells may come from the graft donor.

Here the CDR3 is given as CASSLTGLAGGPGDTQYF. In nucleotide form, the sequence is TGTGCCAGCAGCTTAACCGGACTAGCGGGGGGGCCTGGAGATACGCAGTATTTT. Recombination joined TRBV7-3 with TRBJ2-3, with 15 middle bases fitting TRBD2. Via the germline V gene, CDR1 is SGHTA and CDR2 FQGTGA. At the junction V is shortened by 0 bases and J by 5 bases; bases outside the gene matches: 6. From the cysteine through the phenylalanine, the CDR3 covers 18 amino acids. Only the CDR3 portion is preserved as DNA: 54 bases, with reading frame beginning at the first base.